A selection of T cell receptor beta chains follows, all from one sample in a study of metastatic and nonmetastatic thyroid tumors. Using MiXCR, TCRdb re-called clones from the PCR reads. The table shows 25,000 to 30,000 clones, with around a quarter occurring only once. The sequenced sample was blood. These receptors were collected from a female donor with papillary thyroid cancer or a benign thyroid nodule (not recorded which). Some clones in this sample may be carry-over from other donors' samples. Each CDR3 is given with its conserved first and last residue. The D gene is left open where the match is weak. Expanded clones are given a class, and other clones once, few, many or no size at all.

clone_size,v_call,j_call,d_call,cdr3_aa,cdr3_nt
many,TRBV11-1,TRBJ2-7,TRBD1,CASTITPGQGAFDEQYF,TGTGCCAGCACTATCACACCGGGGCAGGGGGCTTTCGACGAGCAGTACTTC
NA,TRBV20-1,TRBJ1-5,NA,CSARDLTEYSNQPQHF,TGCAGTGCTAGAGACCTAACAGAGTATAGCAATCAGCCCCAGCATTTT
many,TRBV6-2/TRBV6-3,TRBJ2-3,NA,CANPGQKTDTQYF,TGTGCCAACCCGGGACAAAAGACAGATACGCAGTATTTT
NA,TRBV20-1,TRBJ2-1,NA,CSARAWGGMVGPYNEQFF,TGCAGTGCTAGGGCCTGGGGCGGGATGGTGGGACCCTACAATGAGCAGTTCTTC
NA,TRBV7-6,TRBJ2-7,NA,CASSLDQSNGQYF,TGTGCCAGCAGCTTAGATCAGTCTAATGGGCAGTACTTC
NA,TRBV7-2,TRBJ2-1,NA,CASSLAPGGINEQFF,TGTGCCAGCAGCCTCGCGCCGGGCGGGATTAATGAGCAGTTCTTC
medium-sized,TRBV6-1,TRBJ2-2,NA,CASTNKLGGGGELFF,TGTGCCAGCACCAATAAACTAGGAGGCGGCGGGGAGCTGTTTTTT
many,TRBV3-1,TRBJ1-4,NA,CASSPATNEKLFF,TGTGCCAGCAGCCCCGCAACTAATGAAAAACTGTTTTTT
many,TRBV9,TRBJ2-1,NA,CASSAGVEQFF,TGTGCCAGCAGCGCAGGGGTAGAGCAGTTCTTC
few,TRBV6-1,TRBJ1-6,NA,CAASTNSPLHF,TGTGCCGCCTCGACTAATTCACCCCTCCACTTT
many,TRBV7-9,TRBJ2-3,TRBD1,CASSLHTGGVGDTQYF,TGTGCCAGCAGCTTACATACAGGGGGAGTAGGGGATACGCAGTATTTT
NA,TRBV27,TRBJ2-7,TRBD2,CASSFSAGGYEQYF,TGTGCCAGCAGTTTTTCCGCCGGGGGGTACGAGCAGTACTTC
few,TRBV2,TRBJ1-1,NA,CVRVKERNTEAFF,TGTGTCAGAGTCAAGGAGCGGAACACTGAAGCTTTCTTT
few,TRBV6-5,TRBJ1-2,NA,CASSYLLGAYGYTF,TGTGCCAGCAGTTACCTCCTGGGTGCCTATGGCTACACCTTC
NA,TRBV4-2,TRBJ2-7,TRBD2,CASSQRNMGLVSYEQYF,TGTGCCAGCAGCCAAAGGAACATGGGACTAGTATCCTACGAGCAGTACTTC
many,TRBV6-1,TRBJ1-1,NA,CACSPEGLSASLAFF,TGTGCCTGCAGCCCGGAGGGCCTATCAGCCTCTCTGGCTTTCTTT
many,TRBV7-9,TRBJ2-7,NA,CASSKAADGSYEQYF,TGTGCCAGCAGCAAGGCGGCAGACGGCTCCTACGAGCAGTACTTC